This paragraph reports one T cell receptor (beta chain). V was trimmed by 6 bases and J by 1 base, leaving 12 bases between them. CDR3 size: 15 residues. The germline V gene has CDR1 MNHEY and CDR2 SVGEGT. This sample was included in a study of control samples from healthy donors and cancer patients. Only in-frame clones appear in the TCRdb table, and some are missing; sequencing was by immunoSEQ multiplex PCR. The sample yields 85,000 to 100,000 clones, over 85% seen once. This clonotype was obtained from a man younger than 30 in good health. The genes are TRBV6-2 or TRBV6-3 and TRBJ2-2; D is uncertain. Sequenced sample: blood. The CDR3 region is CASSPPGVNTGELFF. The CDR3 DNA sequence: TGTGCCAGCAGCCCACCTGGGGTGAACACCGGGGAGCTGTTTTTT.